Below are 17 T cell receptor beta chains sequenced from a single sample in a study of response to subunit inactivated influenza vaccine. Each CDR3 protein gets one entry after TCRdb re-called the RT-PCR reads with MiXCR. This table holds about 500,000 distinct CDR3 sequences, approximately 15% found once. The sequenced sample was CD4+ T cells sorted from PBMCs, obtained around 25 months after vaccination. These TCRs come from a man aged 45 to 70 who received an inactivated influenza vaccine.

The chain uses TRBV20-1 and TRBJ2-2; unclear D gene. The CDR3 is 15 residues long. Trimming left V 4 bases short and J 11 bases short, with 23 bases between. Germline assignment: CDR1 DFQATT and CDR2 SNEGSKA (reference sequence). The CDR3 region has the DNA TGCAGTGCTAAGGAATGGGCGGCGAACACCGAAGAGCTGTTTTTT. Its protein is CSAKEWAANTEELFF.

In its sample, this clonotype was seen many times. The genes are TRBV5-1 and TRBJ1-6; 8 bases fit TRBD1. V shed 0 bases and J 10 bases; nucleotides not matched to a gene: 6. There are 15 residues in the CDR3. The germline CDR1 and CDR2 sequences are SGHRS and YFSETQ. The CDR3 loop is CASSLVASGGSPLHF. CDR3 sequence (DNA): TGCGCCAGCAGCTTGGTGGCCTCAGGGGGCTCACCCCTCCACTTT.

Only a few counts were recorded for this clonotype. The rearrangement uses TRBV24-1 and TRBJ2-1, with 7 bases identical to TRBD1. The CDR3 runs to 15 residues. The J segment lost 6 bases and the V segment lost 3 bases, leaving 7 bases of the junction unmatched. CDR1 is KGHDR and CDR2 is SFDVKD in the germline V gene. CDR3 in amino acids: CATSDPQGSSNEQFF. The CDR3 coding sequence is TGTGCCACCAGTGATCCACAGGGGAGCTCCAATGAGCAGTTCTTC.

The chain combines TRBV12-3 or TRBV12-4 with TRBJ2-7, with a tentative D call TRBD1 (5 bases). The V end was cut by 5 bases, the J end by 1 base, with 12 bases between. This CDR3 is 14 amino acids long. CDR3 sequence reads: CASSQLRQSYEQYF. The CDR3 DNA follows: TGTGCCAGCAGTCAACTTCGACAGTCCTACGAGCAGTACTTC.

This clonotype showed up just a few times. The chain employs TRBV19 and TRBJ2-1; 14 nucleotides align to TRBD2. Germline loops: CDR1 LNHDA, CDR2 SQIVND (reference sequence). The CDR3 covers 15 residues. V lost 7 bases to trimming and J lost 5 bases; unmatched junction nucleotides: 4. The CDR3 DNA follows: TGTGCCAGTATTAAGACTAGCGGGGGGGACAATGAGCAGTTCTTC. This codes for CASIKTSGGDNEQFF. The full variable domain, in which reference TRBV19 and TRBJ2-1 provide the parts outside the CDR3, is DGGITQSPKYLFRKEGQNVTLSCEQNLNHDAMYWYRQDPGQGLRLIYYSQIVNDFQKGDIAEGYSVSREKKESFPLTVTSAQKNPTAFYLCASIKTSGGDNEQFFGPGTRLTVL.

V gene TRBV6-2 or TRBV6-3 combines with J gene TRBJ2-3; D not certain. V dropped 2 bases and J dropped 5 bases, with 8 bases sitting between them. Germline-derived CDR1 and CDR2 are MNHEY and SVGEGT. This CDR3 spans 13 amino acids. DNA of the CDR3: TGTGCCAGCAGTTACCAAGACGGAGATACGCAGTATTTT. It is translated as CASSYQDGDTQYF.

This clonotype has just a few counts. The rearrangement joins TRBV20-1 to TRBJ1-1; no reliable D call. In germline, CDR1 is DFQATT, CDR2 SNEGSKA (reference sequence). The CDR3 is made up of 13 amino acids. Trimming took off 4 bases at V and 1 base at J, with 10 bases between the two ends. CDR3 protein: CSATGRANTEAFF. CDR3 nucleotides: TGCAGTGCTACAGGACGGGCGAACACTGAAGCTTTCTTT.

This clonotype was recorded a few times. J is TRBJ2-1 and V is TRBV5-1; D perhaps matches TRBD2 (5 bases). This CDR3 contains 14 residues. CDR1 is SGHRS and CDR2 is YFSETQ in the germline V gene. Trimming pared 0 bases from V and 8 bases from J, leaving 12 bases between. The CDR3 sequence: CASSLGLTSDEQFF. DNA of the CDR3: TGCGCCAGCAGCTTGGGACTAACCTCCGATGAGCAGTTCTTC.

The chain's CDR3 is CASSLVPGGGDTQYF. DNA for the CDR3: TGTGCCAGCAGCTTAGTGCCAGGGGGCGGCGATACGCAGTATTTT. The chain recombines TRBV7-2 with TRBJ2-3; TRBD1 matches at 8 bases. The junction had 6 bases not matched to a gene; V was cut back by 1 base and J by 6 bases. CDR1 is SGHTA and CDR2 is FQGNSA in the germline V gene. CDR3 size: 15 residues.

The chain uses TRBV7-9 and TRBJ2-2; D unresolved. The ends were cut back, 5 bases at V and 2 bases at J, with 12 bases in the middle. The CDR3 runs to 15 residues. CDR1 and CDR2 from the germline V gene are SEHNR and FQNEAQ (reference sequence). The CDR3 nucleotides read TGTGCCAGCAGCCCCAATTACAGAAACACCGGGGAGCTGTTTTTT. Translation: CASSPNYRNTGELFF.

The table lists this clonotype with many counts. The V and J genes are TRBV5-1 and TRBJ1-1; a weak D match, TRBD1 (5 bases). The CDR3 runs to 14 residues. Trimming shortened V by 4 bases and J by 1 base, and 11 bases separated the two germline ends. Germline values: CDR1 SGHRS, CDR2 YFSETQ. The CDR3 sequence is CASSTQDKNTEAFF. The CDR3 DNA reads TGCGCCAGCAGCACCCAGGACAAGAACACTGAAGCTTTCTTT.

This clonotype was observed at least ten times. This chain uses TRBV28 with TRBJ2-5; D is unclear. From germline, CDR1 is MDHEN and CDR2 SYDVKM. Trimming took off 4 bases at V and 7 bases at J, with 13 bases between the two ends. This CDR3 region has 13 residues. CDR3 sequence: CASSSVQVLTQYF. CDR3 DNA sequence: TGTGCCAGCAGTTCCGTCCAAGTTCTGACCCAGTACTTC. The full variable domain, in which reference TRBV28 and TRBJ2-5 provide the parts outside the CDR3, is DVKVTQSSRYLVKRTGEKVFLECVQDMDHENMFWYRQDPGLGLRLIYFSYDVKMKEKGDIPEGYSVSREKKERFSLILESASTNQTSMYLCASSSVQVLTQYFGPGTRLLVL.

A few counts support this clonotype. The chain uses TRBV3-1 and TRBJ2-7; tentative D call: TRBD1 (5 bases). The CDR3 runs to 14 residues. Germline V gene sequence: CDR1 LGHDT, CDR2 YNNKEL (reference sequence). V was cut by 5 bases and J by 3 bases, with 14 bases left in between. The CDR3 here is CASSFTAGFYEQYF. In nucleotides, the CDR3 is TGTGCCAGCAGCTTCACCGCAGGGTTCTACGAGCAGTACTTC.

The chain recombines TRBV12-3 or TRBV12-4 with TRBJ2-7; D gene unclear. The germline V and J ends were trimmed by 3 bases and 6 bases, with 15 bases remaining between them. The CDR3 spans 14 residues. Here the CDR3 reads CASSFLVGISEQYF. For the CDR3, the DNA is TGTGCCAGCAGTTTTCTGGTGGGGATCTCCGAGCAGTACTTC.

This chain joins TRBV7-2 and TRBJ2-1; 14 bases map to TRBD2. The CDR3 length is 16 residues. The V and J ends lost 5 bases and 4 bases, in that order; junction bases with no gene match: 4. Looked up from germline, CDR1 is SGHTA and CDR2 is FQGNSA. CDR3 in DNA: TGTGCCAGCAGCAAGACTAGCGGGAGGGAGTACAATGAGCAGTTCTTC. As protein: CASSKTSGREYNEQFF.

This clonotype was found a few times. J is TRBJ1-1 and V is TRBV10-3; D call uncertain. The V end lost 7 bases, the J end lost 1 base, and 10 bases lay between the germline ends. This CDR3 is 13 amino acids long. Germline CDR1 ENHRY, CDR2 SYGVKD. The CDR3 DNA reads TGTGCCATCACTAAGAGTCCGAACACTGAAGCTTTCTTT. Residues: CAITKSPNTEAFF.

This clonotype was detected ten times or more. This chain links TRBV29-1 with TRBJ1-1, with 7 positions matching TRBD1. Germline CDR1 and CDR2: SQVTM and ANQGSEA. Trimming took 4 bases from V and 1 from J; bases not matched to a gene: 6. This CDR3 comprises 14 residues. The CDR3 coding sequence is TGCAGCGTTGGATTATCAGGGGGGAACACTGAAGCTTTCTTT. It translates to CSVGLSGGNTEAFF.